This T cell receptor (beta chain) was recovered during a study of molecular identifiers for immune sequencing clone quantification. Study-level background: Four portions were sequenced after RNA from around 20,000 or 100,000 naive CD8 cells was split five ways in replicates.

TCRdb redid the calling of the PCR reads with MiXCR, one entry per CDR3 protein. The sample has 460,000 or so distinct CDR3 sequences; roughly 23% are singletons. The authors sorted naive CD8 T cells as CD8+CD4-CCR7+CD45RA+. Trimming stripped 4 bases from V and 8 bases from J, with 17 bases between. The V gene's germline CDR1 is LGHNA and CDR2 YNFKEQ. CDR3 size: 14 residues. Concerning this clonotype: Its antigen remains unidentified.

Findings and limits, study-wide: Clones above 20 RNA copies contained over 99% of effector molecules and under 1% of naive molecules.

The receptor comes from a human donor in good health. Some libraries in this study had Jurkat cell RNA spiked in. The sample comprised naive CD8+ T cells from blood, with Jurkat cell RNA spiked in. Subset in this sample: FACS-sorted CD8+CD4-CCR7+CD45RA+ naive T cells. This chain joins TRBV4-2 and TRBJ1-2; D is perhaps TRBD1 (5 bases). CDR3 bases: TGTGCCAGCAGCCGAGAGAATCGAGGGGCAGGCTACACCTTC. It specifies CASSRENRGAGYTF.